Listed below are T cell receptor beta chains from one sample, sequenced in a study of T cells after yellow fever vaccination. TCRdb called the 5' RACE reads again in MiXCR, with one record for every CDR3 protein. The sample yields about 300,000 distinct CDR3 sequences, roughly 4.3% seen once. Sample: PBMCs, taken 5 days after the yellow fever booster vaccination. The receptors shown here come from a man aged 18 to 35 who received the YFV17D yellow fever vaccine. The CDR3 runs from the conserved cysteine through the conserved F or W. A D gene is named only where the DNA matches it firmly. Clone size is given for some rows only: seen once, a few or many times, or a class if the clone is expanded.

abundance	v_gene	d_gene	j_gene	CDR3nt	CDR3aa
few	TRBV11-2	NA	TRBJ2-6	TGTGCCAGCAGTATGCTAGGGACCAACGTCCTGACTTTC	CASSMLGTNVLTF
many	TRBV5-1	NA	TRBJ1-2	TGCGCCAGCAGCCTACCGGCCAGCTATGGCTACACCTTC	CASSLPASYGYTF
NA	TRBV7-9	TRBD1	TRBJ2-3	TGTGCCAGCAGCTCAACGGGACAGGGGACAGATACGCAGTATTTT	CASSSTGQGTDTQYF
NA	TRBV20-1	NA	TRBJ1-1	TGCAGTGCTAGAGAAAGGGTTCCGGCTTTCTTT	CSARERVPAFF
few	TRBV29-1	NA	TRBJ1-1	TGCAGCGTTCGGGCACCTAAATCGAACACTGAAGCTTTCTTT	CSVRAPKSNTEAFF
NA	TRBV12-5	TRBD1	TRBJ2-1	TGTGCTAGTGGTTTGGAGGACAGGGATAGCAATGAGCAGTTCTTC	CASGLEDRDSNEQFF
many	TRBV6-5	NA	TRBJ1-1	TGTGCCAGCAGTCAGACAGCGAACACTGAAGCTTTCTTT	CASSQTANTEAFF
few	TRBV28	NA	TRBJ1-2	TGTGCCAGCAGTTCAAGTAGGACTGTCGACTATGGCTACACCTTC	CASSSSRTVDYGYTF
NA	TRBV7-2	NA	TRBJ1-5	TGTGCCAGCAGCTTAGGGGGTTATCAGCCCCAGCATTTT	CASSLGGYQPQHF
few	TRBV7-6	TRBD1	TRBJ2-6	TGTGCCAGCAGCTTAGCGGACAGGGCTGGGGCCAACGTCCTGACTTTC	CASSLADRAGANVLTF
many	TRBV4-3	NA	TRBJ2-1	TGCGCCAGCAGCCAAGACGTCGGTGGGGTTGAGCAGTTCTTC	CASSQDVGGVEQFF
many	TRBV18	NA	TRBJ2-7	TGTGCCAGCTCCGACCTAGTCGGGGTGAGCTCCTACGAGCAGTACTTC	CASSDLVGVSSYEQYF
many	TRBV6-1	NA	TRBJ2-2	TGTGCCAGCAGTGAAGGGGCAGAAACCGGGGAGCTGTTTTTT	CASSEGAETGELFF
NA	TRBV5-1	TRBD1	TRBJ2-5	TGCGCCAGCAGGCGCCTCGGACAGGCCCAAGAGACCCAGTACTTC	CASRRLGQAQETQYF
many	TRBV7-2	NA	TRBJ1-2	TGTGCCAGCAGCTTAGATCGCCAGGGTAACGGCTACACCTTC	CASSLDRQGNGYTF
many	TRBV4-2	NA	TRBJ1-3	TGTGCCAGCAGCCAAAATACAGGGAGTGGAAACACCATATATTTT	CASSQNTGSGNTIYF
NA	TRBV20-1	TRBD2	TRBJ2-1	TGCAGTGCCAGGACTAGCGGGGCTCTTGAGCAGTTCTTC	CSARTSGALEQFF
many	TRBV28	TRBD2	TRBJ2-5	TGTGCCAGCAGTTTACCCGGGTCTAGCGGGGGAGAGACCCAGTACTTC	CASSLPGSSGGETQYF
few	TRBV28	TRBD2	TRBJ2-5	TGTGCCAGCAGTTTACTAGCGGGGACACAAGAGACCCAGTACTTC	CASSLLAGTQETQYF
few	TRBV2	NA	TRBJ1-6	TGTGCCAGCAGTGATTCCCCCCCCTCAGTGGGAAATTCACCCCTCCACTTT	CASSDSPPSVGNSPLHF
NA	TRBV24-1	TRBD2	TRBJ2-3	TGTGCCACCAGTGATGACGGGACTAGCGGTACAGATACGCAGTATTTT	CATSDDGTSGTDTQYF
few	TRBV4-1	NA	TRBJ1-5	TGCGCCAGCAGCTATCAAGGAGGGAGGGATCAGCCCCAGCATTTT	CASSYQGGRDQPQHF
few	TRBV18	TRBD1	TRBJ2-7	TGTGCCAGCTCACCGGGACAGGGTAAGCAGTACTTC	CASSPGQGKQYF
NA	TRBV4-3	NA	TRBJ2-1	TGCGCCAGCAGCCAAGTCATGGGGGCCGGTGTTAATGAGCAGTTCTTC	CASSQVMGAGVNEQFF
few	TRBV25-1	NA	TRBJ1-3	TGTGCCAGCAGCGCTGTGGACGGTGGAAACACCATATATTTT	CASSAVDGGNTIYF
many	TRBV4-3	NA	TRBJ1-3	TGCGCCAGCAGCCAGGGGTGGGCTCGCAACACCATATATTTT	CASSQGWARNTIYF
few	TRBV5-1	TRBD1	TRBJ2-3	TGCGCCAGCAGCTGGAACGGACAGGGACAAGCGGATACGCAGTATTTT	CASSWNGQGQADTQYF
few	TRBV7-8	NA	TRBJ2-7	TGTGCCAGCACCCGAGAGTTGAGAGCCTACGAGCAGTACTTC	CASTRELRAYEQYF
many	TRBV6-6	TRBD1	TRBJ1-6	TGTGCCAGCAGGGAGGGACAGTATAATTCACCCCTCCACTTT	CASREGQYNSPLHF
many	TRBV4-3	NA	TRBJ2-2	TGCGCCAGCAGCCAAGTCAAAGAGAGGTGGAACACCGGGGAGCTGTTTTTT	CASSQVKERWNTGELFF
NA	TRBV25-1	NA	TRBJ1-1	TGTGCCAGCAGTGAATACCGGGCGGGGGCTGAAGCTTTCTTT	CASSEYRAGAEAFF
NA	TRBV7-9	TRBD1	TRBJ2-1	TGTGCCAGCGTTGGCGGTGGGACAGAAGCTTACAATGAGCAGTTCTTC	CASVGGGTEAYNEQFF
few	TRBV4-3	NA	TRBJ2-3	TGCGCCAGCAGCCAAGCCGGTAACTCGGATACGCAGTATTTT	CASSQAGNSDTQYF
many	TRBV6-1	NA	TRBJ2-5	TGTGCCAGCTCCCGAGCCCAAGAGACCCAGTACTTC	CASSRAQETQYF
many	TRBV5-1	NA	TRBJ1-5	TGCGCCAGCAGCTTGGACAGCAATCAGCCCCAGCATTTT	CASSLDSNQPQHF
few	TRBV20-1	NA	TRBJ1-5	TGCAGTGCCACCTCCGGGACACGGGCTCAACCCCAGCATTTT	CSATSGTRAQPQHF
many	TRBV27	NA	TRBJ2-6	TGTGCCAGCAGATCCACCTCGAGTTGGCGCTCTGGGGCCAACGTCCTGACTTTC	CASRSTSSWRSGANVLTF
NA	TRBV5-8	NA	TRBJ2-3	TGTGCCAGCAGCTCTGGGAGTACTAGCACCGCAGATACGCAGTATTTT	CASSSGSTSTADTQYF
NA	TRBV5-1	TRBD2	TRBJ2-1	TGCGCCAGCAGCTTGGGGGGACTATACCCCTTCTTGAATGAGCAGTTCTTC	CASSLGGLYPFLNEQFF
few	TRBV7-2	NA	TRBJ1-1	TGTGCCAGCAGCCCCACACCCCGGGTCACTGAAGCTTTCTTT	CASSPTPRVTEAFF
many	TRBV15	NA	TRBJ2-3	TGTGCCACCAGCAGAGCGGTGACCACAGATACGCAGTATTTT	CATSRAVTTDTQYF
NA	TRBV20-1	NA	TRBJ1-6	TGCAGTGCTAGAAGGACGGGCTTACCCCTTTCACCCCTCCACTTT	CSARRTGLPLSPLHF
few	TRBV20-1	NA	TRBJ1-2	TGCAGTGCTGGCGAAGGCATCAGCTATGGCTACACCTTC	CSAGEGISYGYTF
few	TRBV19	TRBD2	TRBJ2-5	TGTGCCAGTAGTATAACTAGCGGGGGGCACGAGACCCAGTACTTC	CASSITSGGHETQYF
many	TRBV5-1	TRBD2	TRBJ2-5	TGCGCCAGCAGCTGGACTAGCGGGGGGTCAGGAGGGGAGACCCAGTACTTC	CASSWTSGGSGGETQYF
NA	TRBV4-3	NA	TRBJ1-2	TGCGCCAGCAGCCAAGATCTGCAGGGCGGGGGGTATGGCTACACCTTC	CASSQDLQGGGYGYTF
NA	TRBV4-3	TRBD1	TRBJ1-4	TGCGCCAGCAGCCAAGATAGGCATCGGACAGGGGTTGAAAAACTGTTTTTT	CASSQDRHRTGVEKLFF
many	TRBV5-1	NA	TRBJ2-2	TGCGCCAGCAGCTTTTTAGGGCTGCCCGGGGAGCTGTTTTTT	CASSFLGLPGELFF
many	TRBV6-5	TRBD1	TRBJ1-2	TGTGCCAGCAGTTACGCAGGGGGAGACTATGGCTACACCTTC	CASSYAGGDYGYTF
NA	TRBV6-6	TRBD2	TRBJ2-4	TGTGCCAGCACCCTAGCGGGGGTGAGGGCCAAAAACATTCAGTACTTC	CASTLAGVRAKNIQYF